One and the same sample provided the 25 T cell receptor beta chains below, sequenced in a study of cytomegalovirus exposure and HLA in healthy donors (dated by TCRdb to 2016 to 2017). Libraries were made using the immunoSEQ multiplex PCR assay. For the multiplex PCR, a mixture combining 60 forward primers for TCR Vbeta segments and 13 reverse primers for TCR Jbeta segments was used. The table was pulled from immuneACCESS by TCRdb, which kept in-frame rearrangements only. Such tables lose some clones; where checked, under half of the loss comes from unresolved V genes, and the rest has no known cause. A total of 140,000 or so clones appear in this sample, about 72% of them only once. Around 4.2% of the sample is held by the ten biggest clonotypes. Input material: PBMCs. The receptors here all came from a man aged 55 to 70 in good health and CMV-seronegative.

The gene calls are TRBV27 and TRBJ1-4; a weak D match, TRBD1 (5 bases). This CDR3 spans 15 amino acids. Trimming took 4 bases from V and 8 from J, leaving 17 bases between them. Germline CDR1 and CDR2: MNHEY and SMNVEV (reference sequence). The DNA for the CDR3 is TGTGCCAGCAGTTCCTCCCTGGGAGGGGAGGAAAAACTGTTTTTT. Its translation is CASSSSLGGEEKLFF.

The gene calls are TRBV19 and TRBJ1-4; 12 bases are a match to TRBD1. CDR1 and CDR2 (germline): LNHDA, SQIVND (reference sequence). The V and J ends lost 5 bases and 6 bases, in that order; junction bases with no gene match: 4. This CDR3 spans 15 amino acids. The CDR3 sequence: CASSAGTGGDEKLFF. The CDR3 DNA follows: TGTGCCAGTAGTGCGGGGACAGGGGGCGATGAAAAACTGTTTTTT.

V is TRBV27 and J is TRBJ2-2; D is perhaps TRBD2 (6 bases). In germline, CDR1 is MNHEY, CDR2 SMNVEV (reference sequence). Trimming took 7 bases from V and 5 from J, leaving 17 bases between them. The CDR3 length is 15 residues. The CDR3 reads CASKSWGERTGELFF. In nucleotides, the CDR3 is TGTGCCAGCAAAAGTTGGGGGGAAAGAACCGGGGAGCTGTTTTTT.

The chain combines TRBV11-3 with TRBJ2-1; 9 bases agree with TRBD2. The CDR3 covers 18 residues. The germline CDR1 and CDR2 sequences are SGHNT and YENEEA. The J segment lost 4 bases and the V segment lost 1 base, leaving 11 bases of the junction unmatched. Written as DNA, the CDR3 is TGTGCCAGCAGCTTAGCAAGACTAGCGGAAGGGGTGTACAATGAGCAGTTCTTC. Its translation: CASSLARLAEGVYNEQFF. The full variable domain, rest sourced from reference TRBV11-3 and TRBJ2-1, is EAGVVQSPRYKIIEKKQPVAFWCNPISGHNTLYWYLQNLGQGPELLIRYENEEAVDDSQLPKDRFSAERLKGVDSTLKIQPAELGDSAVYLCASSLARLAEGVYNEQFFGPGTRLTVL.

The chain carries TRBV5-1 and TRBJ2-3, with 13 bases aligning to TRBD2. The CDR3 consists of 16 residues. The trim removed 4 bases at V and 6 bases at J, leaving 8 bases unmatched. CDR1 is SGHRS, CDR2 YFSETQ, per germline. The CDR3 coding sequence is TGCGCCAGCAGCATTGAACTAGCGGGAGGGCCGGATACGCAGTATTTT. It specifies CASSIELAGGPDTQYF.

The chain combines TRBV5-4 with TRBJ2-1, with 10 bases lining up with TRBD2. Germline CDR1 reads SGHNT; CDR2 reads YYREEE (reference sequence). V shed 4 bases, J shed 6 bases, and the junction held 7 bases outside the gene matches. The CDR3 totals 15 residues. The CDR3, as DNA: TGTGCCAGCAGCCCCCCTAGCGGGAGTTCCAATGAGCAGTTCTTC. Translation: CASSPPSGSSNEQFF.

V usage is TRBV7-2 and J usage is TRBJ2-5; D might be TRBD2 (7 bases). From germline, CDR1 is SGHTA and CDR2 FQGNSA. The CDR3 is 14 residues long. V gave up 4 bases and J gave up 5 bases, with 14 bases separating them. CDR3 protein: CASSSPGGLETQYF. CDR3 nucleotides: TGTGCCAGCAGCTCTCCGGGGGGCTTGGAGACCCAGTACTTC.

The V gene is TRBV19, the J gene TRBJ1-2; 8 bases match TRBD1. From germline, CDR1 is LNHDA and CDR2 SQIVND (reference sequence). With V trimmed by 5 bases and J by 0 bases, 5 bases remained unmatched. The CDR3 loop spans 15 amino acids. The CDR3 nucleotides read TGTGCCAGTAGTGTCGACAGGGGCGCTAACTATGGCTACACCTTC. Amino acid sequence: CASSVDRGANYGYTF.

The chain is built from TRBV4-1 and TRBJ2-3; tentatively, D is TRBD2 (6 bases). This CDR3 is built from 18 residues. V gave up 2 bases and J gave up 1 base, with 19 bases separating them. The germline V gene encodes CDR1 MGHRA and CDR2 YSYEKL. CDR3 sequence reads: CASSQRFEEGGGTDTQYF. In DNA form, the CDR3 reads TGCGCCAGCAGCCAACGGTTTGAGGAGGGAGGTGGCACAGATACGCAGTATTTT.

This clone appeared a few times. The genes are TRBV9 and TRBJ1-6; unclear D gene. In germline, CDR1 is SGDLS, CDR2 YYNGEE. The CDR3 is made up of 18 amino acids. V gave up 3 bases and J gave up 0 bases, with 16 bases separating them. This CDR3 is CASSGPLTPGSYNSPLHF. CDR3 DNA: TGTGCCAGCAGCGGTCCGTTAACGCCCGGCTCCTATAATTCACCCCTCCACTTT.

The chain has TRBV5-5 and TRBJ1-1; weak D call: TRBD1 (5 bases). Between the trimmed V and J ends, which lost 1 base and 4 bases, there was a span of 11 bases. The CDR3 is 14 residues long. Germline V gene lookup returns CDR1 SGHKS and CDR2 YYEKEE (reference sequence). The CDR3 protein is CASSLLVGVTEAFF. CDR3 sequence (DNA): TGTGCCAGCAGCTTGTTGGTAGGGGTCACTGAAGCTTTCTTT. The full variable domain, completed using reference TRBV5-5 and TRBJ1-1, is DAGVTQSPTHLIKTRGQQVTLRCSPISGHKSVSWYQQVLGQGPQFIFQYYEKEERGRGNFPDRFSARQFPNYSSELNVNALLLGDSALYLCASSLLVGVTEAFFGQGTRLTVV.

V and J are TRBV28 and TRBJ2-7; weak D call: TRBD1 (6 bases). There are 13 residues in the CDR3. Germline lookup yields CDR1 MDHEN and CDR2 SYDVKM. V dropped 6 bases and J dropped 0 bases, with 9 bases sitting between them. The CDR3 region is CASSRDTSYEQYF. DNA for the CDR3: TGTGCCAGCAGCAGGGACACCTCCTACGAGCAGTACTTC.

The CDR3 DNA reads TGCGCCAGCAGCTTAGGCAGGGAGAACACCGGGGAGCTGTTTTTT. It translates to CASSLGRENTGELFF. This chain links TRBV5-1 with TRBJ2-2; TRBD1 might be the D (5 bases). CDR1 is SGHRS and CDR2 is YFSETQ in the germline V gene. The CDR3 runs to 15 residues. Trimming removed 2 bases at V and 1 base at J, with 9 bases between.

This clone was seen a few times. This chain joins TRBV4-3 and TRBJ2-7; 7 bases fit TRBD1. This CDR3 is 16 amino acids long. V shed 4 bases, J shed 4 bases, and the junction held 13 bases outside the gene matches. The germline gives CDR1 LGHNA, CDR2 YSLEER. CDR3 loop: CASSLIVTGEQYEQYF. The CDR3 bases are TGCGCCAGCAGCCTCATTGTCACAGGGGAACAGTACGAGCAGTACTTC.

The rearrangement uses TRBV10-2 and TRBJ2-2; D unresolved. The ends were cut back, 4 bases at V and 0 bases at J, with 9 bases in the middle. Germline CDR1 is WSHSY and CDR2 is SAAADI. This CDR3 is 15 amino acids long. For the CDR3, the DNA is TGCGCCAGCAGTGGGAAAACAGCGAACACCGGGGAGCTGTTTTTT. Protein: CASSGKTANTGELFF.

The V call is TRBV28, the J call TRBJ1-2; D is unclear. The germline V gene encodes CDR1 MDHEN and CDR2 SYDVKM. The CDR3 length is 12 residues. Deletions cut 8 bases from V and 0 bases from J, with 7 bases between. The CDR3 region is CASLSPNYGYTF. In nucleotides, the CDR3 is TGTGCCAGCCTATCCCCTAACTATGGCTACACCTTC.

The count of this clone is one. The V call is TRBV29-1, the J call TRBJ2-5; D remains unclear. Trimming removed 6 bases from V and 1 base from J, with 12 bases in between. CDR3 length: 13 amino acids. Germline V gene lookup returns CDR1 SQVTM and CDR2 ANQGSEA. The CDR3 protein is CSVIPGTQETQYF. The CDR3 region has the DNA TGCAGCGTGATCCCCGGTACCCAAGAGACCCAGTACTTC.

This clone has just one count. CDR3 sequence: CASSVGTEAFF. The CDR3, as DNA: TGTGCCAGCAGCGTCGGGACAGAAGCTTTCTTT. The rearrangement links TRBV7-2 to TRBJ1-1, with D maybe TRBD1 (6 bases). CDR1 and CDR2 from the germline V gene are SGHTA and FQGNSA. CDR3 length: 11 amino acids. V lost 5 bases and J lost 8, with 9 bases in between.

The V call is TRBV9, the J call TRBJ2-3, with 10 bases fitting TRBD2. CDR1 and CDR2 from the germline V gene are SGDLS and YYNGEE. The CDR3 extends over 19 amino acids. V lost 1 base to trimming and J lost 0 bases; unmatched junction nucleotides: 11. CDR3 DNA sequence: TGTGCCAGCAGCGTAAGTGGGCAAACTAGCGGGACTAGCACAGATACGCAGTATTTT. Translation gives CASSVSGQTSGTSTDTQYF. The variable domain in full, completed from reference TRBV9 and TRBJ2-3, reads DSGVTQTPKHLITATGQRVTLRCSPRSGDLSVYWYQQSLDQGLQFLIQYYNGEERAKGNILERFSAQQFPDLHSELNLSSLELGDSALYFCASSVSGQTSGTSTDTQYFGPGTRLTVL.

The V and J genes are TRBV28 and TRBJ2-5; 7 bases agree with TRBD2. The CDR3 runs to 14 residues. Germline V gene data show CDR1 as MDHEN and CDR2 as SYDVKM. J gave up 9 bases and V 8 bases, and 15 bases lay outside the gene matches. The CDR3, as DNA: TGTGCCAGCTCCGGGGGTAGACGTCGGGGGGCCCAGTACTTC. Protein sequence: CASSGGRRRGAQYF.

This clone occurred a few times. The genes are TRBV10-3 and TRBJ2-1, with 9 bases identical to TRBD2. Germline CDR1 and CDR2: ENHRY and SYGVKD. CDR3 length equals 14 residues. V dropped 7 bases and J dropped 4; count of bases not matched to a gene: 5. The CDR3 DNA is TGTGCCATCATGGGCGGGGGGGGTTACAATGAGCAGTTCTTC. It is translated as CAIMGGGGYNEQFF.

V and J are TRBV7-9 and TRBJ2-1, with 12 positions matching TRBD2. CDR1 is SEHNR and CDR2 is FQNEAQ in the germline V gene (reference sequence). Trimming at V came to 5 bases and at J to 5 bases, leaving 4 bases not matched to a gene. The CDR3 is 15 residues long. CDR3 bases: TGTGCCAGCAGCCCGGGACTAGCGGGCGACAATGAGCAGTTCTTC. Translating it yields CASSPGLAGDNEQFF.

The CDR3 coding sequence is TGTGCCATCAGTGAGTCACAAGCGGGAGCGGGCACCGGGGAGCTGTTTTTT. It is translated as CAISESQAGAGTGELFF. This chain links TRBV10-3 with TRBJ2-2; 8 bases match TRBD2. There are 17 residues in the CDR3. CDR1 and CDR2 (germline): ENHRY, SYGVKD. V was pared by 0 bases and J by 4 bases, with 7 bases of the junction left unmatched.

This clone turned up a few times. The DNA of the CDR3 is TGTGCCAGCAGGGCCGGGACAGGGGTAAGGGAGCAGTACTTC. Residues: CASRAGTGVREQYF. The chain is built from TRBV2 and TRBJ2-7; 10 nucleotides line up with TRBD1. With V trimmed by 6 bases and J by 7 bases, 9 bases remained unmatched. The CDR3 runs to 14 residues. CDR1 and CDR2 from the germline V gene are SNHLY and FYNNEI.

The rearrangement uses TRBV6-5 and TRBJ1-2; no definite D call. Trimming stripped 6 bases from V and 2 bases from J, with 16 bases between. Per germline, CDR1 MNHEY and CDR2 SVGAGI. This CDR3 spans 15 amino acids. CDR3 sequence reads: CASRTLLFSNYGYTF. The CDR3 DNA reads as TGTGCCAGCAGGACTTTACTTTTTTCCAACTATGGCTACACCTTC.